The 28 T cell receptor beta chains listed next were all sequenced from one sample in a study of beta chain features in type 1 diabetes. Since all of the isolated RNA was reverse transcribed, expressed TCRB transcripts were what got sequenced. Assay: immunoSEQ multiplex PCR; the TCRdb copy retains only in-frame clones and omits some. The table includes 360,000 or so clones, around a fifth detected once. Material: naive CD4+ T cells from blood. Receptors originate from a young woman in good health.

The rearrangement uses TRBV30 and TRBJ2-1; possibly TRBD2 for D (5 bases). This CDR3 has 12 residues. V was pared by 3 bases and J by 6 bases, with 9 bases between. Germline V gene sequence: CDR1 GTSNPN, CDR2 SVGIG (reference sequence). The CDR3 DNA is TGTGCCTGGAGCGGGGTGGGCAATGAGCAGTTCTTC. As protein: CAWSGVGNEQFF.

This clone has more than one count but fewer than ten. This chain joins TRBV7-2 and TRBJ2-3; D gene ambiguous. Trimming shortened V by 3 bases and J by 6 bases, and 4 bases separated the two germline ends. Germline V CDR1 and CDR2: SGHTA, FQGNSA. The CDR3 sequence is 11 residues long. In nucleotides, the CDR3 is TGTGCCAGCAGCTTCATGGATACGCAGTATTTT. It translates to CASSFMDTQYF.

This clone was counted between two and nine times. The V gene is TRBV6-5, the J gene TRBJ2-6; 7 bases fit TRBD1. The germline gives CDR1 MNHEY, CDR2 SVGAGI. The CDR3 covers 14 residues. With 8 bases clipped from V and 2 bases from J, the junction kept 3 bases outside the gene matches. The CDR3 sequence is CASCDRAGANVLTF. CDR3 coding DNA: TGTGCCAGCTGCGACAGGGCTGGGGCCAACGTCCTGACTTTC.

This clone occurred a few times. The chain uses TRBV7-9 and TRBJ1-3; TRBD1 matches at 8 bases. CDR1 is SEHNR and CDR2 is FQNEAQ in the germline V gene (reference sequence). The CDR3 covers 15 residues. V gave up 5 bases and J gave up 0 bases; unmatched junction bases: 3. CDR3 residues: CASSGQGLSGNTIYF. In DNA form, the CDR3 reads TGTGCCAGCAGCGGACAGGGCCTCTCTGGAAACACCATATATTTT.

The chain is built from TRBV5-1 and TRBJ1-2; 11 bases align to TRBD1. The ends lost 4 bases at V and 6 bases at J; junction bases unmatched: 5. Germline V gene lookup returns CDR1 SGHRS and CDR2 YFSETQ. This CDR3 contains 14 residues. CDR3 residues: CASSVGTGGNGYTF. In DNA form, the CDR3 reads TGCGCCAGCAGCGTCGGGACAGGGGGAAATGGCTACACCTTC.

This clone was seen only a few times. The V and J genes are TRBV7-2 and TRBJ1-2; possible D gene TRBD1, 6 bases. Germline V gives CDR1 SGHTA, CDR2 FQGNSA. The CDR3 is 17 residues long. Between the trimmed V and J ends, which lost 2 bases and 4 bases, there was a span of 20 bases. CDR3 amino acids: CASSLPGAGPSSYGYTF. The CDR3 nucleotides read TGTGCCAGCAGCTTACCAGGGGCAGGGCCAAGTAGCTATGGCTACACCTTC. The complete variable domain, with remaining parts taken from reference TRBV7-2 and TRBJ1-2, reads GAGVSQSPSNKVTEKGKDVELRCDPISGHTALYWYRQSLGQGLEFLIYFQGNSAPDKSGLPSDRFSAERTGGSVSTLTIQRTQQEDSAVYLCASSLPGAGPSSYGYTFGSGTRLTVV.

This clone occurred a few times. The J gene is TRBJ2-5, the V gene TRBV6-5; tentative D call: TRBD1 (8 bases). Trimming cost V 2 bases and J 5 bases, with 12 bases left between them. Looked up from germline, CDR1 is MNHEY and CDR2 is SVGAGI. The CDR3 spans 14 residues. Written as DNA, the CDR3 is TGTGCCAGCAGTTACGGACAGGGAGGGGAGACCCAGTACTTC. Translated, it gives CASSYGQGGETQYF.

This rearrangement joins TRBV7-2 to TRBJ2-5, with 8 nucleotides matching TRBD1. The V segment lost 6 bases and the J segment 2 bases; nucleotides outside the gene matches: 8. From germline, CDR1 is SGHTA and CDR2 FQGNSA. The CDR3 covers 15 residues. The CDR3 protein is CASSPGTGIQETQYF. The CDR3 coding sequence is TGTGCCAGCAGTCCTGGGACAGGAATACAAGAGACCCAGTACTTC.

The CDR3 region is CASSPSGRSNIQYF. The CDR3 region has the DNA TGTGCCAGCAGCCCTAGCGGGAGATCGAACATTCAGTACTTC. The chain combines TRBV7-9 with TRBJ2-4, with 10 bases aligning to TRBD2. Unmatched junction bases numbered 5, after V lost 5 bases and J lost 7 bases. Germline CDR1 reads SEHNR; CDR2 reads FQNEAQ (reference sequence). CDR3 length: 14 amino acids.

The gene calls are TRBV19 and TRBJ2-7; maybe TRBD1 (6 bases). Trimming shortened V by 6 bases and J by 2 bases, and 11 bases separated the two germline ends. Germline CDR1 LNHDA, CDR2 SQIVND (reference sequence). This CDR3 region has 13 residues. CDR3 amino acids: CASSDRTTYEQYF. The CDR3 DNA follows: TGTGCCAGTAGCGACAGGACCACCTACGAGCAGTACTTC.

This clone turned up a few times. V is TRBV18 and J is TRBJ1-2, with no clear D. Germline CDR1 is KGHSH and CDR2 is LQKENI. V lost 4 bases, J lost 0 bases, and 18 bases lay in between. The CDR3 totals 17 residues. CDR3 residues: CASSLRELRPTNYGYTF. DNA of the CDR3: TGTGCCAGCTCACTACGGGAGTTAAGACCTACTAACTATGGCTACACCTTC.

The rearrangement uses TRBV6-5 and TRBJ2-6, with D possibly TRBD2 on 5 matching bases. V was cut by 2 bases and J by 12 bases, with 8 bases left in between. Germline CDR1 and CDR2: MNHEY and SVGAGI. This CDR3 spans 12 amino acids. This chain's CDR3 is CASSYPGGVLTF. CDR3 bases: TGTGCCAGCAGTTACCCCGGAGGCGTCCTGACTTTC.

This rearrangement joins TRBV18 to TRBJ2-3, with D possibly TRBD2 on 5 matching bases. The CDR3 totals 15 residues. Germline values: CDR1 KGHSH, CDR2 LQKENI. V lost 0 bases and J 2 bases, leaving 9 bases between the germline ends. Written as DNA, the CDR3 is TGTGCCAGCTCACCACCCGGACTCCACACAGATACGCAGTATTTT. This gives the protein CASSPPGLHTDTQYF.

The chain combines TRBV30 with TRBJ2-3; TRBD1 agrees at 9 bases. CDR1 and CDR2 from the germline V gene are GTSNPN and SVGIG (reference sequence). The CDR3 consists of 14 residues. V lost 0 bases and J lost 5; bases outside the gene matches: 3. The chain's CDR3 is CAWSVAGQGDTQYF. As DNA, the CDR3 is TGTGCCTGGAGTGTAGCGGGACAGGGAGATACGCAGTATTTT.

The V gene is TRBV7-8, the J gene TRBJ2-3; weak D call: TRBD2 (6 bases). Trimming removed 0 bases from V and 4 bases from J, with 17 bases in between. Germline CDR1 reads SGHVS; CDR2 reads FQNEAQ. CDR3 length: 17 amino acids. The CDR3 DNA follows: TGTGCCAGCAGCTTAGCGGCGGGGTCAGCGAACGCAGATACGCAGTATTTT. Protein sequence: CASSLAAGSANADTQYF.

This clone has just a few counts. In DNA, the CDR3 is TGTGCCTGGAGTGTGCGGGGCTGGAACACTGAAGCTTTCTTT. It specifies CAWSVRGWNTEAFF. The chain employs TRBV30 and TRBJ1-1; tentative D call: TRBD1 (5 bases). The germline V and J ends were trimmed by 0 bases and 1 base, with 9 bases remaining between them. The CDR3 has 14 amino acids. CDR1 GTSNPN and CDR2 SVGIG come from the germline V gene (reference sequence).

This clone was recorded a few times. This chain links TRBV11-2 with TRBJ2-6, with D hard to call. This CDR3 has 16 residues. Germline assignment: CDR1 SGHAT and CDR2 FQNNGV. The V gene lost 4 bases and the J gene lost 4 bases, with 14 bases spanning the gap. The CDR3 loop reads CASSSLSSPGANVLTF. The CDR3 region has the DNA TGTGCCAGCAGCTCTCTGTCTAGTCCCGGGGCCAACGTCCTGACTTTC.

This clone has a handful of counts. The CDR3 sequence is CASSFRGLDGYTF. The CDR3, as DNA: TGTGCCAGCAGCTTCAGGGGTTTGGATGGCTACACCTTC. The V call is TRBV7-9, the J call TRBJ1-2; D possibly corresponds to TRBD1 (6 bases). Germline CDR1 reads SEHNR; CDR2 reads FQNEAQ (reference sequence). This CDR3 region has 13 residues. The V gene lost 3 bases and the J gene lost 6 bases, with 11 bases spanning the gap.

J is TRBJ2-5 and V is TRBV5-4, with 8 bases lining up with TRBD2. Trimming cost V 1 base and J 1 base; bases outside gene matches: 6. The CDR3 extends over 16 amino acids. CDR1 is SGHNT, CDR2 YYREEE, per germline (reference sequence). CDR3 region: CASSLRSGGSQETQYF. The CDR3 nucleotides read TGTGCCAGCAGCTTGAGAAGCGGGGGTTCCCAAGAGACCCAGTACTTC.

The CDR3: CASQAGNSYNEQFF. CDR3 sequence (DNA): TGTGCCAGCCAAGCGGGCAACTCCTACAATGAGCAGTTCTTC. The V and J genes are TRBV27 and TRBJ2-1; D is possibly TRBD2 (6 bases). In germline, CDR1 is MNHEY, CDR2 SMNVEV (reference sequence). The CDR3 extends over 14 amino acids. Trimming pared 8 bases from V and 0 bases from J, leaving 11 bases between.

This clone was detected only a few times. The rearrangement links TRBV6-6 to TRBJ2-7; no firm D call. In germline, CDR1 is MNHNY, CDR2 SVGAGI (reference sequence). The CDR3 is 14 amino acids. With 4 bases removed from V and 4 bases from J, the gap between germline ends came to 14 bases. Here the CDR3 DNA reads TGTGCCAGCAGTTCATCTGACATCCCTTACGAGCAGTACTTC. It yields the protein CASSSSDIPYEQYF.

A word on this clone: The same CDR3 can be traced to other DNA sequences in this sample. The chain couples TRBV5-1 to TRBJ2-7, with TRBD1 identical over 8 bases. V shed 0 bases, J shed 3 bases, and the junction held 2 bases outside the gene matches. Germline V gene data show CDR1 as SGHRS and CDR2 as YFSETQ. This CDR3 contains 14 residues. This CDR3 is CASSLGTGGYEQYF. DNA for the CDR3: TGCGCCAGCAGCTTGGGTACAGGGGGCTACGAGCAGTACTTC.

This chain links TRBV18 with TRBJ1-5, with D uncertain. Germline-derived CDR1 and CDR2 are KGHSH and LQKENI. The CDR3 runs to 15 residues. Trimming took off 3 bases at V and 0 bases at J, with 9 bases between the two ends. This CDR3 is CASSPGSYSNQPQHF. The CDR3 region has the DNA TGTGCCAGCTCACCCGGGAGTTATAGCAATCAGCCCCAGCATTTT.

The table lists this clone with a few counts. This sequence joins TRBV29-1 and TRBJ2-2; 7 positions agree with TRBD1. Per the germline V gene, CDR1 is SQVTM and CDR2 is ANQGSEA. CDR3 size: 13 residues. V trimming: 5 bases; J trimming: 3 bases; junction bases outside the gene matches: 3. The CDR3 sequence is CSVQTGYTGELFF. CDR3 sequence (DNA): TGCAGCGTTCAGACAGGGTACACCGGGGAGCTGTTTTTT.

This clone has a handful of counts. The chain carries TRBV11-3 and TRBJ2-1, with D tentatively TRBD1 (5 bases). CDR3 length equals 14 residues. CDR1 and CDR2 from the germline V gene are SGHNT and YENEEA. V was pared by 2 bases and J by 6 bases, with 11 bases between. CDR3 sequence (DNA): TGTGCCAGCAGCTTACTGTCAGGGTCCAATGAGCAGTTCTTC. Translated: CASSLLSGSNEQFF.

In this sample, this clone turned up a few times. This rearrangement joins TRBV7-8 to TRBJ2-7; 7 bases align to TRBD2. Germline-derived CDR1 and CDR2 are SGHVS and FQNEAQ. Trimming cost V 8 bases and J 1 base; bases outside gene matches: 11. This CDR3 has 15 residues. The CDR3 is CASSRGAGVSYEQYF. The DNA for the CDR3 is TGTGCCAGCTCCCGAGGTGCGGGAGTATCCTACGAGCAGTACTTC.

The J gene is TRBJ1-5, the V gene TRBV5-1, with 10 nucleotides matching TRBD1. Germline CDR1 and CDR2: SGHRS and YFSETQ. The CDR3 runs 15 residues. V trimming: 4 bases; J trimming: 3 bases; junction bases outside the gene matches: 4. CDR3 region: CASSGGTGDNQPQHF. CDR3 nucleotide sequence: TGCGCCAGCAGCGGCGGGACAGGGGACAATCAGCCCCAGCATTTT.

The chain joins TRBV27 to TRBJ2-5; weak D call: TRBD2 (5 bases). The ends were cut back, 6 bases at V and 5 bases at J, with 13 bases in the middle. CDR3 size: 13 residues. The germline gives CDR1 MNHEY, CDR2 SMNVEV (reference sequence). The CDR3 here is CASRIVGEETQYF. CDR3 bases: TGTGCCAGCAGAATAGTTGGGGAGGAGACCCAGTACTTC.